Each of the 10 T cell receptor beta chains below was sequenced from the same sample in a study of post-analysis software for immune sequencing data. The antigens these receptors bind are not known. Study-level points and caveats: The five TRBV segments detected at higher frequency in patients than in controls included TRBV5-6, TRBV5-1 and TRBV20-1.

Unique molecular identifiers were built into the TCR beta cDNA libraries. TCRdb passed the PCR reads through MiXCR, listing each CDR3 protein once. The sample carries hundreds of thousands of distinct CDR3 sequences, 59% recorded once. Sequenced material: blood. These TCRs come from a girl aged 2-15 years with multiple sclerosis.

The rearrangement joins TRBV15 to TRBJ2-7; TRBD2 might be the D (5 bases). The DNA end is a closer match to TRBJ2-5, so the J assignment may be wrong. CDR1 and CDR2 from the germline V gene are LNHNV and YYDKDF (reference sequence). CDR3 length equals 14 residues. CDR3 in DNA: TGTGCCACCAGCACAGGACTGGTTAAAGAGACCCAGTACTTC. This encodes CATSTGLVKETQYF.

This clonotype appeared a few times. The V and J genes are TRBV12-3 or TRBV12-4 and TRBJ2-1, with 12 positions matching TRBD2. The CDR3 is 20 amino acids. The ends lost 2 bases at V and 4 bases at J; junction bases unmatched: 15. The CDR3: CASSLLLRLGGLAGYNEQFF. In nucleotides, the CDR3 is TGTGCCAGCAGTTTATTATTGAGGTTGGGGGGACTAGCGGGTTACAATGAGCAGTTCTTC.

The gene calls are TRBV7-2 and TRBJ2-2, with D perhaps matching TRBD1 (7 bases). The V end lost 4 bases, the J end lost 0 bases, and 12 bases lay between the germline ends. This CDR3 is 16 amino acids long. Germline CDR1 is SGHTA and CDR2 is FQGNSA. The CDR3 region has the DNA TGTGCCAGCAGCTCAGGGGGGACCGCGAACACCGGGGAGCTGTTTTTT. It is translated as CASSSGGTANTGELFF.

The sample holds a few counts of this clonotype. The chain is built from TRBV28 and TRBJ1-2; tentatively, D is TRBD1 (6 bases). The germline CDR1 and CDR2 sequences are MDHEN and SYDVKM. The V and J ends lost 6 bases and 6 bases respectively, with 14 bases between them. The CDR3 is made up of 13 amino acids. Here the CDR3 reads CASRKTGNDGYTF. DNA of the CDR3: TGTGCCAGCAGGAAAACAGGGAACGATGGCTACACCTTC.

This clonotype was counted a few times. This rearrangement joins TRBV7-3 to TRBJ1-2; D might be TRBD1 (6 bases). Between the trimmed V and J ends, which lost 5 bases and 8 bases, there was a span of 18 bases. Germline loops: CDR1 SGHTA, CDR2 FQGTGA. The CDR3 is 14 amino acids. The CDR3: CASSPSGGAGGYTF. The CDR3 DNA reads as TGTGCCAGCAGCCCCTCGGGGGGGGCAGGCGGCTACACCTTC. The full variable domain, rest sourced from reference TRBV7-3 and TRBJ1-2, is GAGVSQTPSNKVTEKGKYVELRCDPISGHTALYWYRQSLGQGPEFLIYFQGTGAADDSGLPNDRFFAVRPEGSVSTLKIQRTERGDSAVYLCASSPSGGAGGYTFGSGTRLTVV.

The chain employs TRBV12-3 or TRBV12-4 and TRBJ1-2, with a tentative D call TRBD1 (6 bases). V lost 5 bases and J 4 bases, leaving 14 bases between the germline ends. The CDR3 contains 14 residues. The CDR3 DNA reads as TGTGCCAGCAGTCCCCAACAGGGAGCCTATGGCTACACCTTC. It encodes CASSPQQGAYGYTF.

CDR3 DNA: TGTGCCAGCAGCGTAGGGGCCGACCCCACCGGAGGCGAGCAGTTCTTC. Amino acid sequence: CASSVGADPTGGEQFF. The chain couples TRBV9 to TRBJ2-1; a weak D match, TRBD2 (5 bases). There are 16 residues in the CDR3. The V gene's germline CDR1 is SGDLS and CDR2 YYNGEE. Trimming stripped 0 bases from V and 10 bases from J, with 20 bases between.

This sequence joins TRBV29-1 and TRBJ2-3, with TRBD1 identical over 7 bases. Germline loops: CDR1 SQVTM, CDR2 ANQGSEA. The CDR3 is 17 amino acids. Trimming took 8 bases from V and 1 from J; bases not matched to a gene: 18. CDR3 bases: TGCAGCACTCCCCGGGACAGTGAATATCCCCGCACAGATACGCAGTATTTT. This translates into CSTPRDSEYPRTDTQYF.

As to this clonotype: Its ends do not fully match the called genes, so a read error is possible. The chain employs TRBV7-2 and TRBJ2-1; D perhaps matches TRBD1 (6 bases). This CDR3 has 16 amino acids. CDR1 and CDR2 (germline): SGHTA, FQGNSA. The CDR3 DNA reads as TGTGCCGGCAGCTTAGTCAGGGGCCACCCAGGCAATGAGCAGTTCTTC. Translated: CAGSLVRGHPGNEQFF.

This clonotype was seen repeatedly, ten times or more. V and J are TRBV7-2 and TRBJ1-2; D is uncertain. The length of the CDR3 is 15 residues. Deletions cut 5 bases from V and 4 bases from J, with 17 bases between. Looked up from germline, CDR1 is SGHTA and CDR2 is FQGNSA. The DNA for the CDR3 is TGTGCCAGCAGCATCGACTGGACGGTTCCCTATGGCTACACCTTC. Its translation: CASSIDWTVPYGYTF.